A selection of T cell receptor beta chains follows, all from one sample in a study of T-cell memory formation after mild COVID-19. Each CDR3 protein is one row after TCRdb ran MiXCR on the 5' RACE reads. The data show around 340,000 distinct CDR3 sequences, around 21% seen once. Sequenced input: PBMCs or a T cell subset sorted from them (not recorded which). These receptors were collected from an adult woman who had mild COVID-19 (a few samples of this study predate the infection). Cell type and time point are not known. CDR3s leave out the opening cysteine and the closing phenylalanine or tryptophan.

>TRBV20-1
SKPGLAVTEQF
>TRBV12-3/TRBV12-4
ASSFAAYEQY
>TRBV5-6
ASSFPWDGTYEQY
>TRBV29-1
SVGGGEYGYT
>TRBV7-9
ASSLDVAAYEQY
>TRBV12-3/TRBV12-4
ASSLGGLLYGYT
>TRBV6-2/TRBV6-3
ASSSLRTGLGSYEQY
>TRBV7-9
ASRLQESSYEQY
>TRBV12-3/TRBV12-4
ASSTGGGVGTEAF
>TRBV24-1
ATSDPRVVHNEQF
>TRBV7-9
ASSPRDREQY
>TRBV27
ASFTGLGNTEAF
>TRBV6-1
ASSENARGGSYEQY
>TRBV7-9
ASSLPPTEQY
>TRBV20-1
SARDGEGDRNYEQY
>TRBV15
ATSRGRTAENIQY
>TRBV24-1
ATSDLGADNEQF
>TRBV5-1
ASSLGPAGSNYEQY
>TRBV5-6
ASRRPISGRGTNEQF
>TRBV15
ATAGSKSGEQY
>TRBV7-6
ASSLEAGYEQY
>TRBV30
AWSVGAGTGEQY